The clone carrying this T cell receptor (beta chain) was detected many times. Its antigen is unknown. The entry originates in a study of beta chain features in type 1 diabetes. The wider study: Under 110,000,000 sorted cells were examined across all samples.

CDR1 and CDR2 (germline): LGHNA, YSLEER. The V and J ends lost 0 bases and 9 bases respectively, with 15 bases between them. The CDR3 extends over 15 amino acids. Findings and limits, study-wide: Whether TCRB rearrangement is influenced by HLA type was left unresolved in this analysis. Type 1 diabetes patients showed a moderate but significant shortening of TCRB CDR3s in all four CD4+ subsets.

Investigators reverse transcribed all isolated RNA, so they sequenced expressed TCRB transcripts. Data came from immunoSEQ multiplex PCR; TCRdb stores just in-frame clones and leaves some out. The sample shows about 170,000 clones, around 7.9% of them seen only once. The sample taken for sequencing was central memory CD4+ T cells from blood. The chain uses TRBV4-3 and TRBJ2-1, with D perhaps matching TRBD1 (6 bases). The clonotype was recovered from a man aged 18 to 29 with type 1 diabetes. The CDR3 here is CASSQEVSRQAEQFF. The CDR3 DNA reads TGCGCCAGCAGCCAAGAGGTGAGCCGACAGGCTGAGCAGTTCTTC.